The next 18 T cell receptor beta chains were all read from a single sample in a study of blood T cells in healthy people across ages (dated by TCRdb to 2013 to 2016). Library construction relied on 5' RACE. The run used an Illumina HiSeq 2500. A second PCR of roughly 7 to 11 cycles was performed with a sample-barcoded 5' primer and a J-beta primer mix. TCRdb trimmed the raw reads at Q25, called clones with MiXCR and kept productive beta chains. Entries are consolidated by CDR3 protein sequence, retaining the most common genes and DNA. Here the sample has 650,000 to 1,000,000 distinct CDR3 sequences; about 34% occur a single time. Together, the top ten hold roughly 13% of the sample. The sample was blood. All receptors derive from a man younger than 35 in good health.

This clonotype has only a few counts. CDR3 loop: CSASRHNEQYF. CDR3 DNA: TGCAGTGCCTCCCGTCACAATGAGCAGTACTTC. J is TRBJ2-5 and V is TRBV20-1, with D unclear. The CDR3 covers 11 residues. Germline V gene lookup returns CDR1 DFQATT and CDR2 SNEGSKA (reference sequence). Trimming stripped 6 bases from V and 11 bases from J, with 16 bases between.

The CDR3 spells CATSDGTDNEQFF. CDR3 nucleotide sequence: TGTGCCACCAGTGACGGGACAGACAATGAGCAGTTCTTC. The rearrangement uses TRBV24-1 and TRBJ2-1, with 7 nucleotides matching TRBD1. CDR1 and CDR2 (germline): KGHDR, SFDVKD. The CDR3 has 13 amino acids. Germline trimming cut 4 bases from V and 5 bases from J; bases unmatched to any gene: 1.

The rearrangement links TRBV4-2 to TRBJ1-1, with D possibly being TRBD1 (5 bases). CDR1 is LGHNA and CDR2 is YNFKEQ in the germline V gene. The CDR3 sequence is 12 residues long. V lost 4 bases to trimming and J lost 11 bases, with 14 bases between them. CDR3 in amino acids: CASSPLGRDAFF. DNA for the CDR3: TGTGCCAGCAGCCCTCTGGGGAGGGACGCTTTCTTT.

This clonotype has just a few counts. J is TRBJ2-1 and V is TRBV20-1; D possibly corresponds to TRBD2 (5 bases). Trimming stripped 5 bases from V and 8 bases from J, with 16 bases between. The CDR3 covers 13 residues. From germline, CDR1 is DFQATT and CDR2 SNEGSKA (reference sequence). This chain's CDR3 is CSADKGLEDEQFF. In DNA, the CDR3 is TGCAGTGCTGATAAGGGTTTGGAGGATGAGCAGTTCTTC.

The chain joins TRBV29-1 to TRBJ1-1, with 7 positions matching TRBD1. The junction had 10 bases not matched to a gene; V was cut back by 6 bases and J by 3 bases. Germline CDR1 is SQVTM and CDR2 is ANQGSEA. The CDR3 loop spans 14 amino acids. The CDR3 nucleotides read TGCAGCGTAGAATTACAGGGGTTTGACACTGAAGCTTTCTTT. It codes for CSVELQGFDTEAFF.

The table lists this clonotype with many counts. DNA of the CDR3: TGTGCCAGCTCACCACAGGGGAACACTGAAGCTTTCTTT. This encodes CASSPQGNTEAFF. This chain connects TRBV18 to TRBJ1-1; D call uncertain. V gave up 1 base and J gave up 1 base, with 4 bases separating them. This CDR3 spans 13 amino acids. The germline CDR1 and CDR2 sequences are KGHSH and LQKENI. The full variable domain, rest sourced from reference TRBV18 and TRBJ1-1, is NAGVMQNPRHLVRRRGQEARLRCSPMKGHSHVYWYRQLPEEGLKFMVYLQKENIIDESGMPKERFSAEFPKEGPSILRIQQVVRGDSAAYFCASSPQGNTEAFFGQGTRLTVV.

The J gene is TRBJ2-7, the V gene TRBV27, with D possibly TRBD2 on 6 matching bases. V dropped 6 bases and J dropped 7 bases, with 13 bases sitting between them. The length of the CDR3 is 12 residues. Germline values: CDR1 MNHEY, CDR2 SMNVEV (reference sequence). CDR3 coding DNA: TGTGCCAGCAGGGGCGGGATACCAGAGCAGTACTTC. It encodes CASRGGIPEQYF.

The table lists this clonotype with many counts. Sequence at one end of the junction differs from germline and may be a read error. V and J are TRBV5-1 and TRBJ1-2; 7 bases agree with TRBD1. Germline values: CDR1 SGHRS, CDR2 YFSETQ. This CDR3 region has 13 residues. In DNA form, the CDR3 reads TGTGCCAGCAGTCAGACAGGGACCGGCGGCTACACCTTC. This translates into CASSQTGTGGYTF. Drawing the rest from reference TRBV5-1 and TRBJ1-2, the complete variable domain is KAGVTQTPRYLIKTRGQQVTLSCSPISGHRSVSWYQQTPGQGLQFLFEYFSETQRNKGNFPGRFSGRQFSNSRSEMNVSTLELGDSALYLCASSQTGTGGYTFGSGTRLTVV.

The gene calls are TRBV14 and TRBJ2-7, with unresolved D. V was trimmed by 6 bases and J by 2 bases, leaving 8 bases between them. The CDR3 loop spans 12 amino acids. Germline lookup yields CDR1 SGHDN and CDR2 FVKESK. CDR3 in DNA: TGTGCCAGCAGTGGGGATCCCTACGAGCAGTACTTC. Protein: CASSGDPYEQYF.

This clonotype was found a few times. The chain recombines TRBV2 with TRBJ1-5; D gene ambiguous. There are 12 residues in the CDR3. The germline V gene has CDR1 SNHLY and CDR2 FYNNEI. Trimming took off 5 bases at V and 15 bases at J, with 17 bases between the two ends. In nucleotides, the CDR3 is TGTGCCAGCAGTAAAAACTCTCCGGAGAGGCATTTT. This encodes CASSKNSPERHF.

The table lists this clonotype with many counts. CDR3 protein: CASSPDNRFNEQYF. The CDR3 region has the DNA TGTGCCAGCAGCCCCGACAACAGGTTTAACGAGCAGTACTTC. The chain links TRBV7-9 to TRBJ2-7, with D possibly matching TRBD1 (5 bases). Germline CDR1 and CDR2: SEHNR and FQNEAQ (reference sequence). The CDR3 has 14 amino acids. V lost 5 bases and J 5 bases, leaving 16 bases between the germline ends.

This clonotype was picked up many times. The chain uses TRBV6-2 or TRBV6-3 and TRBJ2-1; no clear D. Germline V gene lookup returns CDR1 MNHEY and CDR2 SVGEGT. V lost 2 bases, J lost 4 bases, and 3 bases lay in between. The CDR3 runs 12 residues. CDR3 region: CASSYLYNEQFF. The CDR3 DNA is TGTGCCAGCAGTTACCTTTACAATGAGCAGTTCTTC.

This clonotype was found a few times. The chain has TRBV28 and TRBJ1-1; the D is unclear. V lost 5 bases, J lost 1 base, and 8 bases lay in between. The CDR3 contains 13 residues. Germline V gene sequence: CDR1 MDHEN, CDR2 SYDVKM. The DNA of the CDR3 is TGTGCCAGCAGTCCTTCCACGAACACTGAAGCTTTCTTT. It translates to CASSPSTNTEAFF.

The chain recombines TRBV20-1 with TRBJ2-4; D is tentatively TRBD1 or TRBD2 (5 bases each). The J call is doubtful: the DNA matches TRBJ2-7 better. Germline V CDR1 and CDR2: DFQATT, SNEGSKA (reference sequence). The CDR3 spans 14 residues. The CDR3 sequence is CSANTGTHNGEQYF. CDR3 DNA: TGCAGTGCTAATACCGGGACCCATAACGGCGAGCAGTACTTC.

Concerning this clonotype itself: A read error may be the cause here, since a much bigger clone is one base away. The V and J genes are TRBV12-3 or TRBV12-4 and TRBJ2-5; tentative D call: TRBD1 (6 bases). V gave up 3 bases and J gave up 3 bases, with 17 bases separating them. This CDR3 has 16 amino acids. CDR3 nucleotide sequence: TGTGCCAGCAGTTTCATGAGAAGGCAGGGGAAAGAGACCCAGTACTTC. It encodes CASSFMRRQGKETQYF.

This clonotype came up a few times. The rearrangement joins TRBV5-1 to TRBJ1-1; possibly TRBD1 for D (6 bases). CDR1 SGHRS and CDR2 YFSETQ come from the germline V gene. V was cut by 4 bases and J by 2 bases, with 12 bases left in between. This CDR3 is built from 14 residues. The CDR3 is CASSPRTDNTEAFF. For the CDR3, the DNA is TGCGCCAGCAGCCCCCGGACAGATAACACTGAAGCTTTCTTT. The whole variable domain, remainder taken from reference TRBV5-1 and TRBJ1-1, is KAGVTQTPRYLIKTRGQQVTLSCSPISGHRSVSWYQQTPGQGLQFLFEYFSETQRNKGNFPGRFSGRQFSNSRSEMNVSTLELGDSALYLCASSPRTDNTEAFFGQGTRLTVV.

J is TRBJ2-7 and V is TRBV7-8; unclear D gene. This CDR3 is 15 amino acids long. Germline CDR1 SGHVS, CDR2 FQNEAQ. V gave up 6 bases and J gave up 2 bases, with 17 bases separating them. CDR3 sequence reads: CASSSKLGGTYEQYF. The DNA of the CDR3 is TGTGCCAGCAGTTCTAAGCTGGGCGGAACCTACGAGCAGTACTTC.

The chain couples TRBV12-3 or TRBV12-4 to TRBJ2-3; the D is unclear. Trimming took 8 bases from V and 0 from J, leaving 12 bases between them. This CDR3 region has 14 residues. CDR3 bases: TGTGCCAGCCTCAGAAGCACTAGCACAGATACGCAGTATTTT. Translating it yields CASLRSTSTDTQYF.